The present TCR beta chain was sequenced within a study of blood T cell repertoires in COVID-19. Trimming took 0 bases from V and 0 from J, leaving 6 bases between them. The CDR3 extends over 15 amino acids. Germline V gene data show CDR1 as LGHNA and CDR2 as YNFKEQ. With respect to this clone: Other DNA sequences in this sample translate to the same CDR3.

The table came from immunoSEQ multiplex PCR; TCRdb's copy has only in-frame clones and leaves some out. The sample contains 200,000 to 300,000 clones, around four fifths of which appear only once. V usage is TRBV4-2 and J usage is TRBJ1-3; tentative D call: TRBD1 (5 bases). This TCR was recovered from a woman between 55 and 75 years old with active or convalescent COVID-19. Sequenced: peripheral blood. CDR3 nucleotide sequence: TGTGCCAGCAGCCAAGACAGGGACTCTGGAAACACCATATATTTT. This encodes CASSQDRDSGNTIYF.